Listed below are T cell receptor beta chains from one sample, sequenced in a study of blood T cell repertoires in COVID-19. Clones were read by immunoSEQ multiplex PCR, and TCRdb kept only the in-frame ones, dropping some. The data contain 200,000 to 300,000 clones, about 87% of them singletons. The sequencing sample was made of peripheral blood. The receptors were sampled from a human donor in a cohort sampled during active COVID-19. CDR3s include the opening cysteine and the closing phenylalanine or tryptophan. The order of the fields is V gene, D gene, clone size, J gene, CDR3 DNA, CDR3 protein. The D gene is left open where the match is weak. For some rows the clone size is stated as once, few or many, or as a class when expanded; others skip it.

V: TRBV2
D: -
size: many
J: TRBJ2-5
DNA: TGTGCCAGCCCTCGGGATAGGGGGAGTAGGGAGACCCAGTACTTC
CDR3: CASPRDRGSRETQYF

V: TRBV7-6
D: TRBD1
size: -
J: TRBJ1-5
DNA: TGTGCCAGCAGCTTAGGAGGGACAGGGCAGCCCCAGCATTTT
CDR3: CASSLGGTGQPQHF

V: TRBV7-2
D: -
size: -
J: TRBJ2-1
DNA: TGTGCCAGCGGGGACAAAGGCGGACTTAGCTCCTACAATGAGCAGTTCTTC
CDR3: CASGDKGGLSSYNEQFF

V: TRBV7-2
D: -
size: -
J: TRBJ2-1
DNA: TGTGCCAGCAGCTTCCTACCGACAATAGAGCAGTTCTTC
CDR3: CASSFLPTIEQFF

V: TRBV28
D: TRBD1
size: -
J: TRBJ1-1
DNA: TGTGCCAGCAGCCTCGGACAGGGGAGCACTGAAGCTTTCTTT
CDR3: CASSLGQGSTEAFF

V: TRBV29-1
D: TRBD2
size: -
J: TRBJ2-5
DNA: TGCAGCGTGGGACTAGCGGGAGATAAAGAGACCCAGTACTTC
CDR3: CSVGLAGDKETQYF

V: TRBV5-5
D: -
size: -
J: TRBJ2-6
DNA: TGTGCCAGCAGCTTGGACAGGTTAGCCTCTGGGGCCAACGTCCTGACTTTC
CDR3: CASSLDRLASGANVLTF

V: TRBV19
D: -
size: -
J: TRBJ1-5
DNA: TGTGCCAGTAGTATCCCGACAGGCAAGTTTTATAGCAATCAGCCCCAGCATTTT
CDR3: CASSIPTGKFYSNQPQHF

V: TRBV29-1
D: -
size: -
J: TRBJ1-1
DNA: TGCAGCGTCGCTCGATTACAGGGAAACACTGAAGCTTTCTTT
CDR3: CSVARLQGNTEAFF

V: TRBV7-6
D: TRBD2
size: -
J: TRBJ2-7
DNA: TGTGCCAGCAGCCGGGGACTAGCGGGGGAATACGAGCAGTACTTC
CDR3: CASSRGLAGEYEQYF

V: TRBV14
D: TRBD1
size: -
J: TRBJ2-1
DNA: TGTGCCAGCAGCCAAGATCTAGGGACAGGGCTTAGGCCGGAGCAGTTCTTC
CDR3: CASSQDLGTGLRPEQFF

V: TRBV10-2
D: -
size: -
J: TRBJ2-5
DNA: TGCGCCAGCAGTAATACGGCCAGGTACCAAGAGACCCAGTACTTC
CDR3: CASSNTARYQETQYF

V: TRBV7-2
D: -
size: -
J: TRBJ2-2
DNA: TGTGCCAGCAGCTCCCACCTTACAGGGCTCGGGGAGCTGTTTTTT
CDR3: CASSSHLTGLGELFF

V: TRBV3-1/TRBV3-2
D: TRBD2
size: -
J: TRBJ2-7
DNA: TGTGCCAGCAGCCAAGACGGGACTAGCGGGCTTTACTACGAGCAGTACTTC
CDR3: CASSQDGTSGLYYEQYF

V: TRBV5-6
D: -
size: -
J: TRBJ1-5
DNA: TGTGCCAGCAGCTTGGGCAGGGGTAATCAGCCCCAGCATTTT
CDR3: CASSLGRGNQPQHF

V: TRBV7-2
D: -
size: -
J: TRBJ2-1
DNA: TGTGCCAGCAGCTTACGGTCACGTCAGGGGGAGCAGTTCTTC
CDR3: CASSLRSRQGEQFF

V: TRBV7-2
D: -
size: -
J: TRBJ1-2
DNA: TGTGCCAGCAGCCCGTCGGGGGGGAAAGGAGGCTACACCTTC
CDR3: CASSPSGGKGGYTF

V: TRBV19
D: -
size: once
J: TRBJ1-5
DNA: TGTGCCAGTAGTCAACTCAGAGGGGGATCATTTAGCAATCAGCCCCAGCATTTT
CDR3: CASSQLRGGSFSNQPQHF

V: TRBV18
D: TRBD1
size: -
J: TRBJ2-6
DNA: TGTGCCAGCTGGCCCGGACAGGGGGCTGGGGCCAACGTCCTGACTTTC
CDR3: CASWPGQGAGANVLTF

V: TRBV19
D: TRBD1
size: -
J: TRBJ1-2
DNA: TGTGCCAGTAGTACAACCGGGACAGGGAGCCATGGCTACACCTTC
CDR3: CASSTTGTGSHGYTF

V: TRBV18
D: -
size: -
J: TRBJ2-2
DNA: TGTGCCAGCTCACCCGGGACTCTGAACACCGGGGAGCTGTTTTTT
CDR3: CASSPGTLNTGELFF

V: TRBV29-1
D: TRBD1
size: -
J: TRBJ2-7
DNA: TGCAGCGTATCCGGGACAGAGACCTACGAGCAGTACTTC
CDR3: CSVSGTETYEQYF

V: TRBV5-1
D: -
size: once
J: TRBJ2-1
DNA: TGCGCCAGCAGCTTGGCCGTGGGCGTCTACAATGAGCAGTTCTTC
CDR3: CASSLAVGVYNEQFF

V: TRBV11-2
D: -
size: once
J: TRBJ1-6
DNA: TGTGCCAGCAGCTCTGTTTCCCAGGGGAATTCACCCCTCCACTTT
CDR3: CASSSVSQGNSPLHF

V: TRBV7-8
D: TRBD2
size: once
J: TRBJ2-6
DNA: TGTGCCAGCAGCTTAAAACGGGGACTAGCGAAACCCTCTGGGGCCAACGTCCTGACTTTC
CDR3: CASSLKRGLAKPSGANVLTF

V: TRBV28
D: -
size: -
J: TRBJ1-2
DNA: TGTGCCAGCAGTTTATACGGGGGGCGGTCGAATGGCTACACCTTC
CDR3: CASSLYGGRSNGYTF

V: TRBV6-2/TRBV6-3
D: -
size: -
J: TRBJ2-7
DNA: TGTGCCAGCAGTTACTCGGGCCTGCGTTACGAGCAGTACTTC
CDR3: CASSYSGLRYEQYF

V: TRBV15
D: -
size: -
J: TRBJ2-5
DNA: TGTGCCACCAGCAGTTCAGGGAATGGAGAGACCCAGTACTTC
CDR3: CATSSSGNGETQYF

V: TRBV5-4
D: -
size: once
J: TRBJ2-4
DNA: TGTGCCAGCAGCTTTGGGGCAGGGGGGACCGGGTTGGCCAAAAACATTCAGTACTTC
CDR3: CASSFGAGGTGLAKNIQYF

V: TRBV6-5
D: -
size: -
J: TRBJ2-7
DNA: TGTGCCAGCAGCCCAACAGGGTTCGAGCAGTACTTC
CDR3: CASSPTGFEQYF

V: TRBV5-1
D: TRBD1
size: -
J: TRBJ1-4
DNA: TGCGCCAGCAGCTCAGGGACAGGGTATTGGGAAAAACTGTTTTTT
CDR3: CASSSGTGYWEKLFF

V: TRBV13
D: TRBD2
size: -
J: TRBJ2-3
DNA: TGTGCCAGCAGCCGCGGACTAGCGGGAGTCCCAGATACGCAGTATTTT
CDR3: CASSRGLAGVPDTQYF

V: TRBV5-1
D: -
size: -
J: TRBJ2-4
DNA: TGCGCCAGCAGCTTGGGGTGGACTCTGGAAAACATTCAGTACTTC
CDR3: CASSLGWTLENIQYF

V: TRBV10-1
D: -
size: -
J: TRBJ2-3
DNA: TGCGCCAGCAGTGGCTCGTGGGGCCGCACAGATACGCAGTATTTT
CDR3: CASSGSWGRTDTQYF

V: TRBV5-4
D: TRBD1
size: -
J: TRBJ2-5
DNA: TGTGCCAGCAGCTCCCCGGGACAGGGAAGAAAGGGGGAGACCCAGTACTTC
CDR3: CASSSPGQGRKGETQYF

V: TRBV19
D: -
size: -
J: TRBJ1-5
DNA: TGTGCCAGTAGTACGGGGGGGACCCAGCCCCAGCATTTT
CDR3: CASSTGGTQPQHF

V: TRBV4-1
D: -
size: -
J: TRBJ1-1
DNA: TGCGCCAGCAGCCAAGAAAGGAAAGCCCGGAGCGGAGCTTTCTTT
CDR3: CASSQERKARSGAFF

V: TRBV7-2
D: -
size: -
J: TRBJ2-1
DNA: TGTGCCAGCAGTTGGGGGGTCTCGTCTGAGCAGTTCTTC
CDR3: CASSWGVSSEQFF

V: TRBV11-1
D: -
size: -
J: TRBJ2-1
DNA: TGTGCCAGCAGCTTAGTGCAAGCCAATGAGCAGTTCTTC
CDR3: CASSLVQANEQFF

V: TRBV5-6
D: TRBD2
size: -
J: TRBJ2-7
DNA: TGTGCCAGCAGCCCGACCCCGGGACTAAAGGTCTACGAGCAGTACTTC
CDR3: CASSPTPGLKVYEQYF

V: TRBV27
D: -
size: once
J: TRBJ2-3
DNA: TGTGCCAGCAGTAACTTTGATCCGAGGCGGGCCCTCGGGACAGATACGCAGTATTTT
CDR3: CASSNFDPRRALGTDTQYF

V: TRBV5-1
D: -
size: -
J: TRBJ1-1
DNA: TGCGCCAGCAGCTTGAATATGGTCGGGTCTGAAGCTTTCTTT
CDR3: CASSLNMVGSEAFF

V: TRBV19
D: -
size: once
J: TRBJ1-1
DNA: TGTGCCAGTAGTCGTGAAGGTCTGGGCCCCGGTGAAGCTTTCTTT
CDR3: CASSREGLGPGEAFF

V: TRBV28
D: TRBD1
size: -
J: TRBJ2-1
DNA: TGTGCCAGCAGCTCCCCCCGGGACAGGGCGGTCAATGAGCAGTTCTTC
CDR3: CASSSPRDRAVNEQFF

V: TRBV5-1
D: -
size: -
J: TRBJ2-1
DNA: TGCGCCAGCAGCTTGGGGGGCACAGGGTACAGCGATGAGCAGTTCTTC
CDR3: CASSLGGTGYSDEQFF

V: TRBV5-1
D: TRBD1
size: -
J: TRBJ2-3
DNA: TGCGCCAGCAGCTTGCCCGAGACAGGGGCACGCTGGGCCACAGATACGCAGTATTTT
CDR3: CASSLPETGARWATDTQYF

V: TRBV5-4
D: TRBD2
size: -
J: TRBJ2-2
DNA: TGTGCCAGCAGCTTGTTCATGGGACTAGGGGTCACCGGGGAGCTGTTTTTT
CDR3: CASSLFMGLGVTGELFF

V: TRBV4-2
D: -
size: -
J: TRBJ1-6
DNA: TGTGCCAGCAGCCAAGAAAGGCAGGCGCTCTCCTATAATTCACCCCTCCACTTT
CDR3: CASSQERQALSYNSPLHF

V: TRBV27
D: TRBD2
size: -
J: TRBJ2-1
DNA: TGTGCCAGCAGTTTTGACGGGAGGGACAATGAGCAGTTCTTC
CDR3: CASSFDGRDNEQFF

V: TRBV19
D: -
size: -
J: TRBJ1-2
DNA: TGTGCCAGTAGTCTTCTTTGGCAGGGAGGATATGGCTACACCTTC
CDR3: CASSLLWQGGYGYTF

V: TRBV6-2/TRBV6-3
D: TRBD1
size: -
J: TRBJ2-7
DNA: TGTGCCAGCAGTCCCATGGGACAGAGACTGTACGAGCAGTACTTC
CDR3: CASSPMGQRLYEQYF

V: TRBV2
D: TRBD1
size: -
J: TRBJ2-7
DNA: TGTGCCAGCAGCGGGGACAGGGTTATCGAGCAGTACTTC
CDR3: CASSGDRVIEQYF

V: TRBV7-9
D: -
size: -
J: TRBJ2-5
DNA: TGTGCCAGCAGCTTAGTACTGCACCCAGAGACCCAGTACTTC
CDR3: CASSLVLHPETQYF

V: TRBV5-1
D: TRBD1
size: -
J: TRBJ1-1
DNA: TGCGCCAGCAGCTTTGAGGGGGCGAAGGCTGAAGCTTTCTTT
CDR3: CASSFEGAKAEAFF